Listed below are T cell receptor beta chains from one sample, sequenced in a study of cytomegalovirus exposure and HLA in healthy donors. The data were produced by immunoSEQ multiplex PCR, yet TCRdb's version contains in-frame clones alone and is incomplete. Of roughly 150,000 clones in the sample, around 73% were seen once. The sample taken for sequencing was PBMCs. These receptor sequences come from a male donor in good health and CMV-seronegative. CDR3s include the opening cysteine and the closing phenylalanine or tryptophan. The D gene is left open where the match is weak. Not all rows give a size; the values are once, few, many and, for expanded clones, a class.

CDR3: CASSLGTSSDTQYF
J: TRBJ2-3
D: -
V: TRBV11-3
size: -

CDR3: CASRNGGEETQYF
J: TRBJ2-5
D: -
V: TRBV6-5
size: few

CDR3: CASSKGSLISSYEQYF
J: TRBJ2-7
D: -
V: TRBV21-1
size: medium-sized

CDR3: CASSYSRAASYNEQFF
J: TRBJ2-1
D: -
V: TRBV6-5
size: -

CDR3: CASTQAEGASYEQYF
J: TRBJ2-7
D: -
V: TRBV6-6
size: few

CDR3: CASSYTTGGETQYF
J: TRBJ2-5
D: TRBD1
V: TRBV7-2
size: once

CDR3: CASSVGTGGLHEQFF
J: TRBJ2-1
D: TRBD1
V: TRBV9
size: few

CDR3: CASSQDMGGLEQYF
J: TRBJ2-7
D: -
V: TRBV4-1
size: -

CDR3: CASSDVRHIQDGYTF
J: TRBJ1-2
D: -
V: TRBV5-1
size: -

CDR3: CSVKATDSYEQYF
J: TRBJ2-7
D: -
V: TRBV29-1
size: -

CDR3: CASSQDSDRVWNEQFF
J: TRBJ2-1
D: TRBD1
V: TRBV4-1
size: -

CDR3: CASSTDWETQYF
J: TRBJ2-5
D: -
V: TRBV19
size: -

CDR3: CASSLGPGLYEQYF
J: TRBJ2-7
D: -
V: TRBV11-2
size: -

CDR3: CASSLRLAGFYEQYF
J: TRBJ2-7
D: TRBD2
V: TRBV27
size: -

CDR3: CASSTTGVIQPQHF
J: TRBJ1-5
D: TRBD1
V: TRBV27
size: -

CDR3: CASSTPPRWALHF
J: TRBJ1-6
D: -
V: TRBV6-5
size: -

CDR3: CASSQSLVAGAYEQYF
J: TRBJ2-7
D: TRBD2
V: TRBV4-2
size: -

CDR3: CASSYSPAGGSDTQYF
J: TRBJ2-3
D: TRBD2
V: TRBV6-5
size: few

CDR3: CASSLVGQQGQPQHF
J: TRBJ1-5
D: -
V: TRBV7-2
size: -

CDR3: CASNEVTTNTEAFF
J: TRBJ1-1
D: -
V: TRBV6-5
size: -

CDR3: CASSLGGTFLTF
J: TRBJ2-6
D: -
V: TRBV7-3
size: -

CDR3: CASTRQGSSMYF
J: TRBJ2-3
D: -
V: TRBV5-4
size: few

CDR3: CASSKEAGTQYEQYF
J: TRBJ2-7
D: -
V: TRBV4-3
size: -

CDR3: CASSRTRELDEQYF
J: TRBJ2-7
D: -
V: TRBV6-1
size: -

CDR3: CASSSFGGASNEQFF
J: TRBJ2-1
D: -
V: TRBV11-3
size: once

CDR3: CASRLDSTSTDTQYF
J: TRBJ2-3
D: -
V: TRBV6-5
size: -

CDR3: CASTREGARTGELFF
J: TRBJ2-2
D: -
V: TRBV25-1
size: -

CDR3: CASSPRPRGLNTEAFF
J: TRBJ1-1
D: TRBD1
V: TRBV7-2
size: few

CDR3: CATKRGGPSGNTIYF
J: TRBJ1-3
D: -
V: TRBV6-6
size: few

CDR3: CASSQGAVHIGEQYF
J: TRBJ2-7
D: -
V: TRBV4-3
size: -

CDR3: CASSPRQGGGGYTF
J: TRBJ1-2
D: TRBD1
V: TRBV18
size: few

CDR3: CASSSPGQGRDYGYTF
J: TRBJ1-2
D: TRBD1
V: TRBV11-2
size: few

CDR3: CASTTVNSYNEQFF
J: TRBJ2-1
D: -
V: TRBV28
size: -

CDR3: CASSPDSYGYTF
J: TRBJ1-2
D: -
V: TRBV5-4
size: -

CDR3: CASRPGRQGPKTPDYEQYF
J: TRBJ2-7
D: -
V: TRBV2
size: once

CDR3: CACRLAGADTQYF
J: TRBJ2-3
D: TRBD2
V: TRBV30
size: -

CDR3: CASSPGQGYYF
J: TRBJ1-3
D: TRBD1
V: TRBV2
size: -

CDR3: CASSVNRGPTYNEQFF
J: TRBJ2-1
D: TRBD1
V: TRBV27
size: -

CDR3: CASSLERAVYGYTF
J: TRBJ1-2
D: -
V: TRBV7-2
size: -

CDR3: CASSLVTGYGYTF
J: TRBJ1-2
D: -
V: TRBV5-1
size: -

CDR3: CASRGARGNTEAFF
J: TRBJ1-1
D: -
V: TRBV7-2
size: -

CDR3: CASSLAGTGSEKLFF
J: TRBJ1-4
D: TRBD1
V: TRBV4-2
size: -

CDR3: CASSLSAVNEQFF
J: TRBJ2-1
D: -
V: TRBV5-1
size: once

CDR3: CASSPPIGGTNEKLFF
J: TRBJ1-4
D: -
V: TRBV18
size: -

CDR3: CASSLEDFSGNTIYF
J: TRBJ1-3
D: -
V: TRBV11-1
size: few

CDR3: CASSPQGQRGGSEQYF
J: TRBJ2-7
D: TRBD2
V: TRBV5-4
size: -

CDR3: CASSLWGDRKLTDTQYF
J: TRBJ2-3
D: -
V: TRBV5-1
size: -

CDR3: CASSPNAGGGFTDTQYF
J: TRBJ2-3
D: TRBD1
V: TRBV18
size: -

CDR3: CASSSTDREAFF
J: TRBJ1-1
D: -
V: TRBV6-5
size: -

CDR3: CASSIGWGQGYPQPQHF
J: TRBJ1-5
D: TRBD1
V: TRBV19
size: -

CDR3: CASSFRGIGEKLFF
J: TRBJ1-4
D: -
V: TRBV13
size: -

CDR3: CASSPGGGGKYF
J: TRBJ2-7
D: TRBD2
V: TRBV6-1
size: -

CDR3: CASSFVSGRARADTQYF
J: TRBJ2-3
D: TRBD2
V: TRBV28
size: -